This is a list of T cell receptor beta chains from one sample in a study of cytomegalovirus exposure and HLA in healthy donors. Only in-frame clones appear in the TCRdb table, and some are missing; sequencing was by immunoSEQ multiplex PCR. Of nearly 110,000 clones in the sample, over 70% are singletons; the top ten hold about 0.84%. Material: PBMCs. All receptors derive from a boy younger than 18 in good health and CMV-seronegative. Each CDR3 is given with its conserved first and last residue. A D gene is named only where the DNA matches it firmly. Some rows mark clone size as missing; the rest say once, few, many or name a class of expanded clone.

clone_size	d_call	j_call	v_call	cdr3_aa	cdr3_nt
NA	NA	TRBJ1-2	TRBV28	CASSQPGHPNYGYTF	TGTGCCAGCAGTCAACCGGGACACCCTAACTATGGCTACACCTTC
NA	NA	TRBJ2-3	TRBV6-4	CASSDSEGSTDTQYF	TGTGCCAGCAGTGACTCGGAGGGGAGCACAGATACGCAGTATTTT
NA	TRBD1	TRBJ2-7	TRBV5-8	CASSGQGAIEQYF	TGTGCCAGCAGCGGGCAGGGGGCTATCGAGCAGTACTTC
few	NA	TRBJ2-7	TRBV5-1	CASRASYEQYF	TGCGCCAGCAGGGCCTCCTACGAGCAGTACTTC
NA	TRBD1	TRBJ1-2	TRBV25-1	CASSDPHGQGYWGYTF	TGTGCCAGCAGTGACCCCCACGGACAGGGTTACTGGGGCTACACCTTC
NA	TRBD1	TRBJ2-7	TRBV19	CASSSGTGANPHYYEQYF	TGTGCCAGTAGTTCCGGGACAGGGGCTAACCCCCACTACTACGAGCAGTACTTC
few	NA	TRBJ2-7	TRBV6-5	CASSYDSDYEQYF	TGTGCCAGCAGTTACGACAGCGACTACGAGCAGTACTTC
few	TRBD1	TRBJ1-1	TRBV4-3	CASSQDRDNTEAFF	TGCGCCAGCAGCCAGGACAGGGATAACACTGAAGCTTTCTTT
NA	TRBD1	TRBJ2-3	TRBV29-1	CSVVPRRDRGMNTQYF	TGCAGCGTTGTACCCCGCCGGGACAGGGGTATGAATACGCAGTATTTT
NA	NA	TRBJ2-1	TRBV5-1	CASSLVSAHNEQFF	TGCGCCAGCAGCTTGGTTTCAGCGCACAATGAGCAGTTCTTC
NA	TRBD1	TRBJ1-5	TRBV30	CAWSVVGTGFGQPQHF	TGTGCCTGGAGTGTCGTCGGGACAGGGTTCGGACAGCCCCAGCATTTT
NA	NA	TRBJ2-7	TRBV6-5	CASGRWAHEQYF	TGTGCCAGCGGCCGGTGGGCCCACGAGCAGTACTTC
few	NA	TRBJ1-4	TRBV6-1	CASLKREKLFF	TGTGCCAGCCTTAAGAGGGAAAAACTGTTTTTT
NA	NA	TRBJ2-6	TRBV30	CAFRHRSGANVPTF	TGTGCCTTTCGACACCGCTCTGGGGCCAACGTCCCGACTTTC
NA	NA	TRBJ2-2	TRBV6-1	CASSEDGGAGELFF	TGTGCCAGCAGTGAAGACGGAGGGGCCGGGGAGCTGTTTTTT
NA	TRBD2	TRBJ2-3	TRBV7-2	CASSLMWGGSTDTQYF	TGTGCCAGCAGCTTAATGTGGGGGGGAAGCACAGATACGCAGTATTTT
NA	TRBD2	TRBJ2-7	TRBV5-6	CASSPTGGEQYF	TGTGCCAGCAGCCCGACGGGGGGCGAGCAGTACTTC
NA	NA	TRBJ2-1	TRBV7-9	CASTASRVQYNEQFF	TGTGCCAGCACCGCCTCGAGGGTCCAGTACAATGAGCAGTTCTTC
NA	NA	TRBJ2-1	TRBV6-1	CASSGITHSYNEQFF	TGTGCCAGCAGTGGAATAACACACTCCTACAATGAGCAGTTCTTC
NA	TRBD1	TRBJ2-7	TRBV30	CAWTPGTGFYF	TGTGCCTGGACCCCCGGGACAGGGTTCTACTTC
few	NA	TRBJ2-5	TRBV6-5	CASSGLGGETQYF	TGTGCCAGCAGTGGTCTGGGAGGAGAGACCCAGTACTTC
NA	NA	TRBJ2-1	TRBV29-1	CSGQVRGIEQFF	TGCAGCGGGCAAGTTCGGGGGATTGAGCAGTTCTTC
NA	TRBD2	TRBJ2-1	TRBV29-1	CSSLGTSGGATDEQFF	TGCAGCTCCCTAGGGACTAGCGGGGGGGCGACGGATGAGCAGTTCTTC
once	NA	TRBJ1-1	TRBV7-9	CASSPNEVYTEAFF	TGTGCCAGCAGCCCCAACGAGGTATACACTGAAGCTTTCTTT
few	NA	TRBJ1-2	TRBV2	CASIKGQNYGYTF	TGTGCCAGCATAAAGGGGCAGAACTATGGCTACACCTTC
NA	NA	TRBJ1-5	TRBV2	CASSDSNQPQHF	TGTGCCAGCAGTGACAGTAATCAGCCCCAGCATTTT
NA	TRBD1	TRBJ1-2	TRBV7-9	CASSSIGQGASGYTF	TGTGCCAGCAGCTCGATTGGACAGGGGGCCTCTGGCTACACCTTC
NA	TRBD1	TRBJ2-5	TRBV9	CASSGGQGVLGETQYF	TGTGCCAGCAGCGGGGGGCAGGGGGTCCTCGGGGAGACCCAGTACTTC
few	NA	TRBJ1-1	TRBV30	CAWSRRGGNTEAFF	TGTGCCTGGAGTCGCCGCGGAGGGAACACTGAAGCTTTCTTT
NA	NA	TRBJ2-3	TRBV7-3	CASSLGSPSRTDTQYF	TGTGCCAGCAGCTTAGGTAGCCCCTCCCGCACAGATACGCAGTATTTT
NA	NA	TRBJ2-1	TRBV13	CASSLSGGPSYNEQFF	TGTGCCAGCAGCTTAAGTGGGGGCCCCTCCTACAATGAGCAGTTCTTC
NA	TRBD1	TRBJ1-6	TRBV6-4	CASSDFLSGRGRATRSPLHF	TGTGCCAGCAGTGACTTTTTAAGCGGCAGGGGGCGGGCAACAAGGTCACCCCTCCACTTT
NA	NA	TRBJ1-2	TRBV4-1	CASSRLGSANYGYTF	TGCGCCAGCAGCCGACTTGGATCAGCTAACTATGGCTACACCTTC
NA	NA	TRBJ1-5	TRBV6-6	CASSARTAFRNQPQHF	TGTGCCAGCAGTGCCAGGACAGCCTTTCGCAATCAGCCCCAGCATTTT
NA	TRBD1	TRBJ1-3	TRBV7-9	CASSLRGLGTIYF	TGTGCCAGCAGTTTAAGGGGGCTAGGCACCATATATTTT
NA	TRBD1	TRBJ1-2	TRBV4-3	CASSQDRGRNYGYTF	TGCGCCAGCAGCCAAGACAGGGGGCGGAACTATGGCTACACCTTC
few	NA	TRBJ1-4	TRBV7-9	CASSLRGGQEEKLFF	TGTGCCAGCAGCCTACGGGGGGGGCAAGAGGAAAAACTGTTTTTT